The 22 T cell receptor beta chains below come from one sample, sequenced in a study of blood T cell repertoires in COVID-19. The method was immunoSEQ multiplex PCR; TCRdb's version includes in-frame clones alone and lacks a portion of them. Altogether roughly 230,000 clones are present, under 85% being singletons, with the ten largest covering roughly 5%. The sample consisted of peripheral blood. The receptor source for this set is a human donor in a cohort sampled during active COVID-19.

CDR3 protein: CATSRDLGKLFF. Written as DNA, the CDR3 is TGTGCCACCAGCAGAGATCTCGGAAAACTGTTTTTT. The V and J genes are TRBV15 and TRBJ1-4; D call uncertain. The germline V gene has CDR1 LNHNV and CDR2 YYDKDF (reference sequence). CDR3 length: 12 amino acids. The V end lost 0 bases, the J end lost 10 bases, and 6 bases lay between the germline ends.

The rearrangement joins TRBV7-9 to TRBJ1-2; D possibly corresponds to TRBD1 (6 bases). The CDR3 runs 15 residues. Trimming removed 1 base at V and 7 bases at J, with 16 bases between. Germline V gene sequence: CDR1 SEHNR, CDR2 FQNEAQ (reference sequence). CDR3 in amino acids: CASSLDLQGAPGYTF. The CDR3 nucleotides read TGTGCCAGCAGCTTAGATTTACAGGGCGCTCCTGGCTACACCTTC.

The chain has TRBV5-6 and TRBJ1-5; D ambiguous. Germline V gene sequence: CDR1 SGHDT, CDR2 YYEEEE. V lost 2 bases and J lost 2, with 11 bases in between. This CDR3 is 15 amino acids long. CDR3 loop: CASSFGSGGNQPQHF. The CDR3 DNA reads as TGTGCCAGCAGCTTCGGGAGCGGGGGCAATCAGCCCCAGCATTTT.

This chain uses TRBV27 with TRBJ1-5; the D gene is possibly TRBD1 (5 bases). Trimming stripped 3 bases from V and 2 bases from J, with 20 bases between. CDR1 and CDR2 (germline): MNHEY, SMNVEV (reference sequence). This CDR3 comprises 18 residues. CDR3 protein: CASSFPGEVVRRNQPQHF. For the CDR3, the DNA is TGTGCCAGCAGTTTCCCGGGGGAGGTCGTTAGGCGCAATCAGCCCCAGCATTTT.

Written as DNA, the CDR3 is TGTGCCAGCAGCTCAAGGGGGCTCAGCTCCTACGAGCAGTACTTC. Its protein product is CASSSRGLSSYEQYF. The gene calls are TRBV7-8 and TRBJ2-7; 7 bases map to TRBD1. J was trimmed by 0 bases and V by 4 bases; bases with no gene match: 6. The CDR3 loop spans 15 amino acids. Germline CDR1 is SGHVS and CDR2 is FQNEAQ.

This chain connects TRBV5-1 to TRBJ1-1; 8 bases map to TRBD1. CDR1 SGHRS and CDR2 YFSETQ come from the germline V gene. This CDR3 has 13 residues. V shed 4 bases and J 3 bases; nucleotides not matched to a gene: 2. Here the CDR3 DNA reads TGCGCCAGCAGCATGGGACAGGACACTGAAGCTTTCTTT. Its protein product is CASSMGQDTEAFF. The full variable domain, with the rest looked up from reference TRBV5-1 and TRBJ1-1, is KAGVTQTPRYLIKTRGQQVTLSCSPISGHRSVSWYQQTPGQGLQFLFEYFSETQRNKGNFPGRFSGRQFSNSRSEMNVSTLELGDSALYLCASSMGQDTEAFFGQGTRLTVV.

The V call is TRBV5-1, the J call TRBJ2-7; TRBD1 matches at 9 bases. This CDR3 has 13 amino acids. Per the germline V gene, CDR1 is SGHRS and CDR2 is YFSETQ. V trimming: 8 bases; J trimming: 3 bases; junction bases outside the gene matches: 6. The CDR3 bases are TGCGCCAGTGGGACAGGGTCTAGCTACGAGCAGTACTTC. Protein sequence: CASGTGSSYEQYF.

A few counts support this clone. The chain carries TRBV25-1 and TRBJ1-6, with D perhaps matching TRBD1 (5 bases). The V gene's germline CDR1 is MGHDK and CDR2 SYGVNS. Trimming removed 8 bases at V and 14 bases at J, with 10 bases between. The CDR3 has 10 amino acids. CDR3 loop: CASSGGSLHF. CDR3 nucleotides: TGTGCCAGCTCGGGGGGGTCCCTCCACTTT. The entire variable domain, with the rest obtained from reference TRBV25-1 and TRBJ1-6, is as follows: EADIYQTPRYLVIGTGKKITLECSQTMGHDKMYWYQQDPGMELHLIHYSYGVNSTEKGDLSSESTVSRIRTEHFPLTLESARPSHTSQYLCASSGGSLHFGNGTRLTVT.

In this sample, this clone turned up a few times. The rearrangement uses TRBV7-2 and TRBJ2-7; 8 positions agree with TRBD2. The germline V gene has CDR1 SGHTA and CDR2 FQGNSA. CDR3 length equals 17 residues. The V and J ends lost 1 base and 3 bases, in that order; junction bases with no gene match: 11. The CDR3, as DNA: TGTGCCAGCAGCTTAGTCCCAGGACTAGCAAGTTTCTACGAGCAGTACTTC. Its protein product is CASSLVPGLASFYEQYF.

The sample holds a few counts of this clone. This chain links TRBV19 with TRBJ2-5, with 12 nucleotides matching TRBD2. Germline CDR1 reads LNHDA; CDR2 reads SQIVND (reference sequence). Unmatched junction bases numbered 19, after V lost 9 bases and J lost 5 bases. The CDR3 length is 18 residues. The CDR3 region has the DNA TGTGCCAGAGGAGAAACTCGGACTAGCGGGGACATTTGGGAGACCCAGTACTTC. It translates to CARGETRTSGDIWETQYF.

The chain has TRBV27 and TRBJ1-6; perhaps TRBD1 as D (6 bases). CDR1 and CDR2 from the germline V gene are MNHEY and SMNVEV (reference sequence). This CDR3 region has 15 residues. Trimming stripped 4 bases from V and 3 bases from J, with 10 bases between. CDR3 sequence reads: CASSSQGLYNSPLHF. The CDR3 nucleotides read TGTGCCAGCAGTTCCCAGGGGCTCTATAATTCACCCCTCCACTTT.

This clone was recorded once. The chain carries TRBV7-8 and TRBJ1-2, with D possibly being TRBD1 (5 bases). The CDR3 runs to 14 residues. V lost 5 bases, J lost 1 base, and 11 bases lay in between. Germline loops: CDR1 SGHVS, CDR2 FQNEAQ. CDR3 in DNA: TGTGCCAGCAGCCCCAGGGTTGTTAACTATGGCTACACCTTC. Translated, it gives CASSPRVVNYGYTF.

V gene TRBV27 combines with J gene TRBJ1-1; 11 positions match TRBD1. Germline assignment: CDR1 MNHEY and CDR2 SMNVEV (reference sequence). The CDR3 contains 14 residues. V shed 2 bases and J 4 bases; nucleotides not matched to a gene: 0. This CDR3 is CASSLGTGGTEAFF. As DNA, the CDR3 is TGTGCCAGCAGTTTAGGGACAGGGGGCACTGAAGCTTTCTTT.

CDR3 amino acids: CASSARADTQYF. As DNA, the CDR3 is TGTGCCAGCAGCGCGCGGGCAGATACGCAGTATTTT. The chain combines TRBV9 with TRBJ2-3; tentatively, D is TRBD2 (5 bases). CDR1 is SGDLS, CDR2 YYNGEE, per germline. The CDR3 has 12 residues. Trimming stripped 3 bases from V and 4 bases from J, with 6 bases between.

This chain connects TRBV28 to TRBJ2-7; D is undetermined. CDR1 and CDR2 (germline): MDHEN, SYDVKM. The CDR3 is 13 residues long. With 2 bases removed from V and 2 bases from J, the gap between germline ends came to 7 bases. CDR3 protein: CASSLRQPYEQYF. DNA of the CDR3: TGTGCCAGCAGTTTAAGACAACCCTACGAGCAGTACTTC.

This clone showed up just a few times. The gene calls are TRBV6-4 and TRBJ1-1; 8 nucleotides line up with TRBD1. The V gene's germline CDR1 is MRHNA and CDR2 SNTAGT. Germline trimming cut 5 bases from V and 11 bases from J; bases unmatched to any gene: 7. The length of the CDR3 is 12 residues. The chain's CDR3 is CASSPDRGTAFF. The DNA for the CDR3 is TGTGCCAGCAGTCCCGACAGGGGAACGGCTTTCTTT.

V is TRBV6-5 and J is TRBJ1-3, with 7 bases aligning to TRBD1. The trim removed 6 bases at V and 2 bases at J, leaving 7 bases unmatched. The CDR3 is made up of 15 amino acids. From germline, CDR1 is MNHEY and CDR2 SVGAGI. This chain's CDR3 is CASRRRQGTGNTIYF. CDR3 bases: TGTGCCAGCAGACGAAGACAGGGAACTGGAAACACCATATATTTT.

V gene TRBV2 combines with J gene TRBJ1-1, with D tentatively TRBD1 (6 bases). CDR1 is SNHLY and CDR2 is FYNNEI in the germline V gene. V lost 4 bases and J lost 3, with 9 bases in between. The CDR3 loop spans 13 amino acids. This CDR3 is CASSGQAHTEAFF. In DNA form, the CDR3 reads TGTGCCAGCAGTGGACAGGCACACACTGAAGCTTTCTTT.

The chain couples TRBV6-5 to TRBJ2-5, with D uncertain. The CDR3 extends over 15 amino acids. Trimming cost V 2 bases and J 0 bases, with 10 bases left between them. Per germline, CDR1 MNHEY and CDR2 SVGAGI. CDR3 in DNA: TGTGCCAGCAGTTACACCCAGATGTACCAAGAGACCCAGTACTTC. This sequence encodes CASSYTQMYQETQYF.

V gene TRBV12-3 or TRBV12-4 combines with J gene TRBJ2-7, with D perhaps matching TRBD1 (5 bases). The CDR3 is 13 amino acids. V was trimmed by 6 bases and J by 3 bases, leaving 12 bases between them. The CDR3 sequence: CASSDPGIYEQYF. The DNA for the CDR3 is TGTGCCAGCAGCGACCCAGGGATCTACGAGCAGTACTTC.

The CDR3 is CASSHGPSGGYEQYF. CDR3 in DNA: TGCGCCAGCAGCCATGGCCCTAGTGGTGGATACGAGCAGTACTTC. V usage is TRBV4-1 and J usage is TRBJ2-7; D unclear. Between the trimmed V and J ends, which lost 3 bases and 4 bases, there was a span of 16 bases. Germline V gene data show CDR1 as MGHRA and CDR2 as YSYEKL. The CDR3 loop spans 15 amino acids.

This clone was detected many times. One junction end does not reproduce the germline sequence, and a read error may be involved. V usage is TRBV11-1 and J usage is TRBJ2-7, with D possibly TRBD2 on 5 matching bases. The CDR3 length is 11 residues. Per the germline V gene, CDR1 is SGHAT and CDR2 is FQDESV (reference sequence). This CDR3 reads CASSTRQGIIF. The CDR3 DNA follows: TGTGCCAGCAGCACTAGACAAGGAATAATCTTC.